The clone carrying this T cell receptor beta chain showed up many times. Its antigen is not identified. The data originate from a study of Graves' ophthalmopathy and Graves' hyperthyroidism. General study results and limits: As the model predicted ophthalmopathy progression, it achieved a sensitivity of just over 70% and a specificity of 72.22%. Detection in blood was also observed for most expanded thyroid clonotypes above 0.001 frequency.

It was from 9.5 to 10 ml of fresh peripheral blood that the PBMCs came. Researchers took RNA transcripts and amplified TCR beta CDR3 regions from them. The first round was an RT-PCR with HTBI primers, and the second round was a multiplex PCR. From the multiplex PCR reads, TCRdb called clonotypes with MiXCR, one entry per CDR3 protein. The data contain 300,000 to 450,000 distinct CDR3 sequences, about 15% of them seen just once; the ten biggest clones take up 2.4%. V was trimmed by 5 bases and J by 7 bases, leaving 12 bases between them. The CDR3 runs to 12 residues. The germline V gene encodes CDR1 SEHNR and CDR2 FQNEAQ (reference sequence).

What was sequenced was peripheral blood. The J gene is TRBJ2-7, the V gene TRBV7-9; the D call may be TRBD1 or TRBD2 (5 bases each). The TCR sequence derives from an adult woman with stable Graves' hyperthyroidism. For the CDR3, the DNA is TGTGCCAGCAGCGGGGGACCCTTGGAGCAGTACTTC. Translated, it gives CASSGGPLEQYF.